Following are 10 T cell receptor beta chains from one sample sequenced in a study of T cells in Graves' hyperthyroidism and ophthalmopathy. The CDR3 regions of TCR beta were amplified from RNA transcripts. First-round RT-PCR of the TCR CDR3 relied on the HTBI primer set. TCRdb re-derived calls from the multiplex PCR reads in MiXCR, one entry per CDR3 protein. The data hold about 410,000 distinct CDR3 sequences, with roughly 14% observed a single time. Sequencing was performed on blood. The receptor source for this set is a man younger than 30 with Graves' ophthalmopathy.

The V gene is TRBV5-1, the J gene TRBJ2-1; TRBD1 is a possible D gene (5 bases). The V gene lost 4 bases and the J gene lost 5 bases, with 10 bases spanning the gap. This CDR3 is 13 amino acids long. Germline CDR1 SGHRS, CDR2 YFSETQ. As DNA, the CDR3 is TGCGCCAGCAGCCGACAGACAAACAATGAGCAGTTCTTC. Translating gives CASSRQTNNEQFF.

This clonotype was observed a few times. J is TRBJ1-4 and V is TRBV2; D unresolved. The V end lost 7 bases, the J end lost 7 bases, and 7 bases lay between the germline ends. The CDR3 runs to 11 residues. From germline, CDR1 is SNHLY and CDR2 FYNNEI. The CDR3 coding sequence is TGTGCCAGCACAGATTTTGAAAAACTGTTTTTT. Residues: CASTDFEKLFF.

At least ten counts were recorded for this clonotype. CDR3 bases: TGCGCCAGCAGTGGGATGGACGGGAGAGCGACAGATACGCAGTATTTT. This gives the protein CASSGMDGRATDTQYF. The genes are TRBV10-1 and TRBJ2-3; D perhaps matches TRBD2 (6 bases). This CDR3 has 16 residues. V gave up 4 bases and J gave up 3 bases, with 17 bases separating them. In germline, CDR1 is WNHNN, CDR2 SYGVQD (reference sequence).

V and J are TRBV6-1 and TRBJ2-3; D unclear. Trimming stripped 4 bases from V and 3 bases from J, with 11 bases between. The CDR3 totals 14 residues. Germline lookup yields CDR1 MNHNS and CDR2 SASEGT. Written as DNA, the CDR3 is TGTGCCAGCAGTGTAGATAGTTGGACAGATACGCAGTATTTT. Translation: CASSVDSWTDTQYF.

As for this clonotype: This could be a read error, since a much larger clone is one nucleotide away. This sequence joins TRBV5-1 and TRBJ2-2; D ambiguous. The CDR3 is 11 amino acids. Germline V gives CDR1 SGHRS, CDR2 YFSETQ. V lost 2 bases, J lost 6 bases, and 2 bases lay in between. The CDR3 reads CASSFAGELFF. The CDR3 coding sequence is TGCGCCAGCAGCTTCGCCGGGGAGCTGTTTTTT.

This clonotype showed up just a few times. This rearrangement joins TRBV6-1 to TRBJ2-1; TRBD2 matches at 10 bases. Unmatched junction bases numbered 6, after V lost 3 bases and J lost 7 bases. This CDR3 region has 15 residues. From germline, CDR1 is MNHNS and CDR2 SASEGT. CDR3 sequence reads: CASSDFGTSVNEQFF. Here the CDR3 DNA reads TGTGCCAGCAGTGATTTCGGGACTAGCGTAAATGAGCAGTTCTTC.

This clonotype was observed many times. The CDR3 is CSARGQIGTEAFF. CDR3 DNA sequence: TGCAGTGCTAGGGGACAGATTGGCACTGAAGCTTTCTTT. The chain employs TRBV20-1 and TRBJ1-1; 7 nucleotides line up with TRBD1. CDR1 and CDR2 from the germline V gene are DFQATT and SNEGSKA (reference sequence). This CDR3 has 13 residues. The junction had 5 bases not matched to a gene; V was cut back by 3 bases and J by 4 bases.

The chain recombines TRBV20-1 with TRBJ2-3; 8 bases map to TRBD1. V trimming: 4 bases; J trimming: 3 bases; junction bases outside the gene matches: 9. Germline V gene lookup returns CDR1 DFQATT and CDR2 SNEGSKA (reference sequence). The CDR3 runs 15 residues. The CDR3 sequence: CSAINRGLWTDTQYF. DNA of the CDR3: TGCAGTGCTATTAACAGGGGGTTATGGACAGATACGCAGTATTTT.

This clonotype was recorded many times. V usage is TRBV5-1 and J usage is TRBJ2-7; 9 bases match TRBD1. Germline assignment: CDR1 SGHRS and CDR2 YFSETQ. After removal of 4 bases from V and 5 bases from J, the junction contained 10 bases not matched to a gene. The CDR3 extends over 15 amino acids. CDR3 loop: CASSPWGDRAHEQYF. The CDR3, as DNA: TGCGCCAGCAGCCCCTGGGGGGACAGGGCCCACGAGCAGTACTTC.

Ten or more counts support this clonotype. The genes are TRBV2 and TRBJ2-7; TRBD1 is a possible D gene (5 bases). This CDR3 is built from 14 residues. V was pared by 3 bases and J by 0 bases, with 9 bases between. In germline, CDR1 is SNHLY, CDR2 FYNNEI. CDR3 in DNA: TGTGCCAGCAGTGAGGGCAGGGTCTCCTACGAGCAGTACTTC. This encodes CASSEGRVSYEQYF. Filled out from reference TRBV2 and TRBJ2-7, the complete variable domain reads EPEVTQTPSHQVTQMGQEVILRCVPISNHLYFYWYRQILGQKVEFLVSFYNNEISEKSEIFDDQFSVERPDGSNFTLKIRSTKLEDSAMYFCASSEGRVSYEQYFGPGTRLTVT.